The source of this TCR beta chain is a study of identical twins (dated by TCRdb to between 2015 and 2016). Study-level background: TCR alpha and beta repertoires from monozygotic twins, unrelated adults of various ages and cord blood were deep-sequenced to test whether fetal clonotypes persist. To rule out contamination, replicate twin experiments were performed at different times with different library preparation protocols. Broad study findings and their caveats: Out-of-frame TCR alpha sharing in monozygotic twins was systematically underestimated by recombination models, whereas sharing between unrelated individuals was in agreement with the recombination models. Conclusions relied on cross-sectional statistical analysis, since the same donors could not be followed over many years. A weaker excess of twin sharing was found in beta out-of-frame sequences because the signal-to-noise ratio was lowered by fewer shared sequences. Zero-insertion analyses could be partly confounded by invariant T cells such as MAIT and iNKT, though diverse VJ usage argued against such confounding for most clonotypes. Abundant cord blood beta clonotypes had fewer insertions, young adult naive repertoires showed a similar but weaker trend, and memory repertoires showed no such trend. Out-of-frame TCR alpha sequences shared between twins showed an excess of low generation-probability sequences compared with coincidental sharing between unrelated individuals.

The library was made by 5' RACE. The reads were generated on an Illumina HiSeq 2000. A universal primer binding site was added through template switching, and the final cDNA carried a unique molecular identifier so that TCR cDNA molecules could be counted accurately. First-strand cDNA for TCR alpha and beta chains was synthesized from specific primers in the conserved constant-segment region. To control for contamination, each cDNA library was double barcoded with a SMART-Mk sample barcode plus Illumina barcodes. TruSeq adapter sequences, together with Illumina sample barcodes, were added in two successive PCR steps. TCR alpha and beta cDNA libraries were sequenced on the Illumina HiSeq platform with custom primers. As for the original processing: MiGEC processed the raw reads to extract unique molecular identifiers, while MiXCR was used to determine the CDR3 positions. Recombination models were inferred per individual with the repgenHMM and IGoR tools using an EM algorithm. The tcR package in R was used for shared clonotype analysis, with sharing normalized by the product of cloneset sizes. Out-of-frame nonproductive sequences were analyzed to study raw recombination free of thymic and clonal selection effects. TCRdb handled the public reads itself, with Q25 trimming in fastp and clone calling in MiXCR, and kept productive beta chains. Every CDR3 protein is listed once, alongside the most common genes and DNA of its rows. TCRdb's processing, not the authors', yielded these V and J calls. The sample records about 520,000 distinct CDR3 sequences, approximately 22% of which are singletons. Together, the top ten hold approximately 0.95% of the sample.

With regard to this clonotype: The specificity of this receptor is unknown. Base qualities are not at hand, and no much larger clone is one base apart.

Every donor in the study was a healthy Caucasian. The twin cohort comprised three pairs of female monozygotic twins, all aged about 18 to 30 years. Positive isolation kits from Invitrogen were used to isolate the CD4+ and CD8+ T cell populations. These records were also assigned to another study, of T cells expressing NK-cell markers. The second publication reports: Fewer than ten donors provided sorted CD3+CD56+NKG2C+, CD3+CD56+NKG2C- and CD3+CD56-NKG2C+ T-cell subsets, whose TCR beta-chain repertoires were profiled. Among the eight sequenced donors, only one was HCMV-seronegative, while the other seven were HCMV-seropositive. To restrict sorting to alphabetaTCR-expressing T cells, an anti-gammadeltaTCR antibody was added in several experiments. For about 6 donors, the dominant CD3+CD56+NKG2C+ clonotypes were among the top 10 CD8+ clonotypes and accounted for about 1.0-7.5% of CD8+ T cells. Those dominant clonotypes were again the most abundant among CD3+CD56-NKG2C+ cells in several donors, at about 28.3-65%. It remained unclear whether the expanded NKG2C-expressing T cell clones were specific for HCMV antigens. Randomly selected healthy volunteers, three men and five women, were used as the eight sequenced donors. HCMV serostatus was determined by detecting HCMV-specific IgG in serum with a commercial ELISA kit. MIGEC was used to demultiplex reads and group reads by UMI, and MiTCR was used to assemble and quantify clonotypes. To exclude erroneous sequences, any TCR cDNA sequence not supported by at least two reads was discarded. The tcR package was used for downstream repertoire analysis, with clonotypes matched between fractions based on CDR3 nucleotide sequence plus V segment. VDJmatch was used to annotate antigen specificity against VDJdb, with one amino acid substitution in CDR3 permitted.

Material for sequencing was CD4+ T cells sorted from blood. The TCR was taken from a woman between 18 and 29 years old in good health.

The DNA reads as follows: TGTGCCAGCAGCGGACGGACCATTAGGGCCTACAATGAGCAGTTCTTC. Its translation is CASSGRTIRAYNEQFF. The rearranged chain carries TRBV5-6 and TRBJ2-1; a confident D gene designation cannot be given. The CDR3, cysteine through phenylalanine, is 16 amino acids long. Only the CDR3 DNA is retained, 48 bases long and in frame from the first base. CDR1 SGHDT and CDR2 YYEEEE are derived from the germline V gene. V is pared back by 4 bases and J by 2 bases, with 16 bases lying between the germline termini.